This T cell receptor (beta chain) emerged from a study of blood T cell repertoires in COVID-19. Only in-frame clones appear in the TCRdb table, and some are missing; sequencing was by immunoSEQ multiplex PCR. This table has some 96,000 clones, less than 95% appearing once. V lost 0 bases and J lost 3; bases outside the gene matches: 9. CDR3 length: 18 amino acids. Germline loops: CDR1 LGHNT, CDR2 FRNRAP. The chain carries TRBV12-5 and TRBJ2-3; 10 bases fit TRBD2. Specimen: peripheral blood. This TCR was recovered from a man in his 60s with acute or convalescent COVID-19. This CDR3 is CASGLVERGGQLTDTQYF. CDR3 nucleotides: TGTGCTAGTGGTTTGGTAGAGCGGGGGGGCCAACTGACAGATACGCAGTATTTT. The full variable domain, with the rest looked up from reference TRBV12-5 and TRBJ2-3, is DARVTQTPRHKVTEMGQEVTMRCQPILGHNTVFWYRQTMMQGLELLAYFRNRAPLDDSGMPKDRFSAEMPDATLATLKIQPSEPRDSAVYFCASGLVERGGQLTDTQYFGPGTRLTVL.